The clone carrying this T cell receptor (beta chain) has a handful of counts. Its antigen is undetermined. Quantitative 5'-RACE was performed with molecular barcodes, and it yielded the TCR beta libraries. TCRdb independently ran MiXCR on the 5' RACE reads; one entry per CDR3 protein. The data show almost 400,000 distinct CDR3 sequences, more than 20% seen once. The CDR3 consists of 18 residues. Germline CDR1 is MRHNA and CDR2 is SNTAGT. V was cut by 0 bases and J by 6 bases, with 21 bases left in between. The sample comes from a study of CD8 T cells in ankylosing spondylitis. Points from the study as a whole: Researchers reportedly found disease-linked clones significantly enriched in matched ankylosing spondylitis synovial fluid. Apparently characteristic of ankylosing spondylitis blood was a TCR beta motif (about eight highly homologous variants).

The TCR comes from a male donor with ankylosing spondylitis. The sequenced material came from blood, either unsorted or a sorted T cell fraction (not recorded which). The chain combines TRBV6-4 with TRBJ2-1; D gene uncertain. As DNA, the CDR3 is TGTGCCAGCAGTGACTCGATTGACGTCCATTCCCCCCCCAATGAGCAGTTCTTC. Encoded protein: CASSDSIDVHSPPNEQFF.